This is a list of T cell receptor beta chains from one sample in a study of T cell repertoires in cytomegalovirus infection. MiXCR, applied by TCRdb to the reads, yields one record per CDR3 protein. Of 750,000 to 900,000 distinct CDR3 sequences in the sample, almost 30% were seen once. These TCRs are of unknown antigen specificity. Material: cultured CD8+ T cells from PBMCs, obtained from culture after CMV antigen stimulation. These receptor sequences come from a human donor in good health (CMV status not recorded). Some clones in this sample may be carry-over from other donors' samples. Each CDR3 is given with its conserved first and last residue. D genes are given only for firm matches. Expanded clones get a size class; other rows say once, few or many, or leave the size out.

.	TRBJ1-1	few	TRBV10-3	TGTGCCATCAGGCAGGAAGCCATGAACACTGAAGCTTTCTTT	CAIRQEAMNTEAFF
.	TRBJ2-1	.	TRBV6-1	TGTGCCAGCAGTCCCTGGTGGTCCGGGTTGAACAATGAGCAGTTCTTC	CASSPWWSGLNNEQFF
.	TRBJ1-5	.	TRBV10-3	TGTGCCATCAGCGAATTCCGACAGAGAAATCAGCCCCAGCATTTT	CAISEFRQRNQPQHF
.	TRBJ2-5	.	TRBV6-8	TGTGCCAGCAGTTACTCTACAGGACTGCAAGAGACCCAGTACTTC	CASSYSTGLQETQYF
.	TRBJ2-2	.	TRBV10-3	TGTGCCATCAGTGGCTCCCCTACAGGGTCGAACACCGGGGAGCTGTTTTTT	CAISGSPTGSNTGELFF
.	TRBJ2-5	.	TRBV27	TGTGCCAGCAGTCGACCGGGTGGCGAGACCCAGTACTTC	CASSRPGGETQYF
.	TRBJ2-2	few	TRBV7-9	TGTGCCAGCAGCAAAAGCCGGGACACCGGCACCGGGGAGCTGTTTTTT	CASSKSRDTGTGELFF
TRBD1	TRBJ1-1	.	TRBV27	TGTGCCAGCAGTTTTCACGGGACAGGGACCACTGAAGCTTTCTTT	CASSFHGTGTTEAFF
.	TRBJ2-4	few	TRBV6-2/TRBV6-3	TGTGCCAGCAGCCGGGACCGTGAGACCAAAAACATTCAGTACTTC	CASSRDRETKNIQYF
TRBD1	TRBJ1-2	.	TRBV20-1	TGCAGTGCTAGAGATAGGAGGGGGCAAGTCTATGGCTACACCTTC	CSARDRRGQVYGYTF
.	TRBJ2-5	few	TRBV7-9	TGTGCCAGCAGCTTCCCGGCCAGGGTTGGAGAGACCCAGTACTTC	CASSFPARVGETQYF
.	TRBJ1-6	.	TRBV10-3	TGTGCCATCAGTGAGTCGAAGGGCGTAGGGGGGTCTACGGCACCCCTCCACTTT	CAISESKGVGGSTAPLHF
.	TRBJ1-2	.	TRBV27	TGTGCCAGCAGTCCCCTCTGGGGAGGGAGCTATGGCTACACCTTC	CASSPLWGGSYGYTF
TRBD1	TRBJ2-3	.	TRBV4-2	TGTGCCAGCAGCCAAGGGACAGGGTCAGATACGCAGTATTTT	CASSQGTGSDTQYF
TRBD2	TRBJ2-1	.	TRBV4-1	TGTGCCAGCAGCCAAGAGGAAAGCGGGGGTAGGAATGAGCAGTTCTTC	CASSQEESGGRNEQFF
TRBD1	TRBJ1-5	many	TRBV28	TGTGCCAGCAGTTTAAGAGGGGGCCGAGTAGGTCAGCCCCAGCATTTT	CASSLRGGRVGQPQHF
.	TRBJ2-6	many	TRBV7-8	TGTGCCAGCAGCTTAACTGGGGGCGCTGGGGCCAACGTCCTGACTTTC	CASSLTGGAGANVLTF
TRBD1	TRBJ1-5	.	TRBV14	TGTGCCAGCAGCCAAAGATTACTCCAGGGGGCCGTCAATCAGCCCCAGCATTTT	CASSQRLLQGAVNQPQHF
.	TRBJ2-1	.	TRBV6-2/TRBV6-3	TGTGCCAGCAGTTACAACCCGTTAGATCCTGAGCAGTTCTTC	CASSYNPLDPEQFF
.	TRBJ1-4	once	TRBV6-6	TGTGCCAGCAGAACCCTCGAGGCAGCAACTAATGAAAAACTGTTTTTT	CASRTLEAATNEKLFF
.	TRBJ1-1	many	TRBV27	TGTGCCAGCAGTCTAAGCGTGACTGGGAACACTGAAGCTTTCTTT	CASSLSVTGNTEAFF
.	TRBJ1-5	.	TRBV27	TGTGCCAGCAGTTTGATAGCCCCCCCGGCCCAGCATTTT	CASSLIAPPAQHF
.	TRBJ2-7	.	TRBV27	TGTGCCAGCAGTTTTAAGGGAGGCGTCGAGCAGTACTTC	CASSFKGGVEQYF
TRBD1	TRBJ1-1	.	TRBV19	TGTGCCAGTAGTGAACGACAGGGGTTCACTGAAGCTTTCTTT	CASSERQGFTEAFF
TRBD1	TRBJ1-2	many	TRBV7-6	TGTGCCAGCAGCCCGATGGACAGGGACTATGGCTACACCTTC	CASSPMDRDYGYTF
.	TRBJ2-2	.	TRBV27	TGTGCCAGCAGTTTATACAGGACCAACACCGGGGAGCTGTTTTTT	CASSLYRTNTGELFF
TRBD2	TRBJ2-6	.	TRBV10-3	TGTGTCATCAGTGAGAGGGCGGGGGAGATCTCTGGGGCCAACGTCCTGACTTTC	CVISERAGEISGANVLTF
TRBD2	TRBJ2-1	few	TRBV9	TGTGCCAGCAGCGATAAGCGGGGGGCCATTTTTTACAATGAGCAGTTCTTC	CASSDKRGAIFYNEQFF
.	TRBJ1-4	few	TRBV19	TGTGCCAGTAGTACCCCGTCCTCCGAGGAACCTCCGGGAAAACTGTTTTTT	CASSTPSSEEPPGKLFF
TRBD2	TRBJ2-7	.	TRBV19	TGTGCCAGTAGCCCTGGGAGGGGAGCTTCCTACGAGCAGTACTTC	CASSPGRGASYEQYF
.	TRBJ2-1	few	TRBV2	TGTGCCATTACCGGGGGCCACAATGAGCAGTTCTTC	CAITGGHNEQFF
TRBD1	TRBJ2-1	.	TRBV29-1	TGCAGCGTAGTACAGGGGTTCAATGAGCAGTTCTTC	CSVVQGFNEQFF
TRBD2	TRBJ2-1	few	TRBV6-5	TGTGCCAGCAGTTCCCGAATGACTAGCGGGGGATTTGGTGAGCAGTTCTTC	CASSSRMTSGGFGEQFF
.	TRBJ1-3	few	TRBV4-1	TGCGCCAGCAGCCTGGACACTATGGCTGGAAACACCATATATTTT	CASSLDTMAGNTIYF
TRBD1	TRBJ1-4	few	TRBV13	TGTGCCAGCAGCCAAGACAGGGAGGACCCACGGGAAGGAAAACTGTTTTTT	CASSQDREDPREGKLFF
.	TRBJ2-7	.	TRBV14	TGTGCCAGCAGCCAAGATCCGATTAGCTCCTACGAGCAGTACTTC	CASSQDPISSYEQYF
.	TRBJ2-3	.	TRBV27	TGTGCCAGCAGGACGGGGTTCCCCACAGATACGCAGTATTTT	CASRTGFPTDTQYF
.	TRBJ1-5	few	TRBV9	TGTGCCAGCAGCGTAGCCGGGGACGTGAGGCCCCAGCATTTT	CASSVAGDVRPQHF
.	TRBJ1-3	few	TRBV6-1	TGTGCCAGCAGCGCGGGACTCCCAGGCTCTGGAAACACCATATATTTT	CASSAGLPGSGNTIYF
.	TRBJ1-6	.	TRBV6-5	TGTGCCAGCAGTTACTCGGACAGAAACCTAACACCCCTCCACTTT	CASSYSDRNLTPLHF
.	TRBJ1-2	.	TRBV18	TGTGCCAGCTCCTATAGCAACGCGGGCTACACCTTC	CASSYSNAGYTF
.	TRBJ1-4	.	TRBV2	TGTGCCAGCAGTGGGGCAACGGGTAATGAAAAACTGTTTTTT	CASSGATGNEKLFF
.	TRBJ1-1	.	TRBV28	TGTGCCAGCAGTTTAGGGACTGGGGAGATGAACACTGAAGCTTTCTTT	CASSLGTGEMNTEAFF
TRBD2	TRBJ2-3	.	TRBV7-9	TGTGCCAGCAGCCCATATAGCGGGGGGCCCACAGATACGCAGTATTTT	CASSPYSGGPTDTQYF
TRBD1	TRBJ1-4	.	TRBV18	TGTGCCAGCTCACCACCGGAACAGGGGGCTGATGAAAAACTGTTTTTT	CASSPPEQGADEKLFF
.	TRBJ1-4	.	TRBV7-9	TGTGCCAGCAGCTTATTATCCGGGGAGAGGAATGAAAAACTGTTTTTT	CASSLLSGERNEKLFF
TRBD2	TRBJ2-7	.	TRBV6-1	TGTGCCAGCAGTGAAGCGACCGGGACTATCTACGAGCAGTACTTC	CASSEATGTIYEQYF
TRBD2	TRBJ2-7	many	TRBV7-2	TGTGCCAGCAGCTTGGGTAGCGGGGGGCCAGGGAGCTCCTACGAGCAGTACTTC	CASSLGSGGPGSSYEQYF
.	TRBJ1-1	.	TRBV9	TGTGCCAGCAGCGCCGTTTGGGGCCAGAACACTGAAGCTTTCTTT	CASSAVWGQNTEAFF
.	TRBJ2-7	many	TRBV12-3/TRBV12-4	TGTGCCAGCAGTTTAAGAGTCGGAACCTACGAGCAGTACTTC	CASSLRVGTYEQYF
TRBD1	TRBJ2-3	few	TRBV6-1	TGTGCCAGCAGCGGACAGGGGTCCCAGGATACGCAGTATTTT	CASSGQGSQDTQYF
.	TRBJ2-7	many	TRBV7-2	TGTGCCAGCAGCCCCAGCCGAGGGTACGAGCAGTACTTC	CASSPSRGYEQYF
TRBD1	TRBJ1-4	.	TRBV12-3/TRBV12-4	TGTGCCAGCAGTTTGCTGGCAGGGGGGACCGGCGAAAAACTGTTTTTT	CASSLLAGGTGEKLFF
TRBD2	TRBJ2-1	.	TRBV6-5	TGTGCCAGCACCGAGGGACTAGCGGGGCCCACCTACAATGAGCAGTTCTTC	CASTEGLAGPTYNEQFF